This T cell receptor beta chain emerged from a study of T cell responses to AZD1222 COVID-19 vaccine. Findings of the study overall: Repertoire collection took place solely once the T cell response had peaked. CD4 TCRs associated with vaccination spanned spike, dominating at 160-218 and 743-854. Regions left unmutated in variants are reportedly the target of nearly half of spike-specific TCRs. Spike-specific TCR breadth rose after two AZD1222 doses, and depth rose as well.

With regard to this clone: Its antigen remains unknown.

Only in-frame clones appear in the TCRdb table, and some are missing; sequencing was by immunoSEQ multiplex PCR. The table shows about 140,000 clones, with 90% to 95% occurring only once. The length of the CDR3 is 18 residues. J lost 0 bases, V lost 1 base, and 7 bases had no gene match. CDR1 is SGDLS and CDR2 is YYNGEE in the germline V gene. This receptor was identified in an adult in good health. The source was peripheral blood, collected on day 0 of AZD1222 vaccination. This chain links TRBV9 with TRBJ2-1; 10 nucleotides agree with TRBD2. CDR3 bases: TGTGCCAGCAGCGTATCCACACTAGCGGGGAGCTCCTACAATGAGCAGTTCTTC. Amino acid sequence: CASSVSTLAGSSYNEQFF.